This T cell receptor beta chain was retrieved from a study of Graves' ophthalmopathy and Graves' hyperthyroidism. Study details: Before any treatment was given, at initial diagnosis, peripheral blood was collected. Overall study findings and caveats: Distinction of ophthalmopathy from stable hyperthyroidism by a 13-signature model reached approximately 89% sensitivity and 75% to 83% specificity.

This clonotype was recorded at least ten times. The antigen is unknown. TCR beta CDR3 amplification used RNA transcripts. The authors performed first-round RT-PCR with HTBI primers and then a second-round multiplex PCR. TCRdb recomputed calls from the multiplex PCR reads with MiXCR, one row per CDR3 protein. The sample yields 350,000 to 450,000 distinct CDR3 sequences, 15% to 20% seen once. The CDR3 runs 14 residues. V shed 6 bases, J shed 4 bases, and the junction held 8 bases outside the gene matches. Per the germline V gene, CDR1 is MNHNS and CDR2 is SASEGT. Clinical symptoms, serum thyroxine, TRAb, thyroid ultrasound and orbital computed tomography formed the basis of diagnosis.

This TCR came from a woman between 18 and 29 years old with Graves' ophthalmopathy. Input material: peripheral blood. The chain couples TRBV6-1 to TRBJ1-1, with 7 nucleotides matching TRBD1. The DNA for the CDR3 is TGTGCCAGCAGGAGACAGGGAGGGGTCACTGAAGCTTTCTTT. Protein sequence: CASRRQGGVTEAFF.